This T cell receptor (beta chain) was observed in a study of T cells in Graves' hyperthyroidism and ophthalmopathy. Regarding the study as a whole: Most thyroid clonotypes that were expanded above 0.001 also turned up in blood.

This clonotype was detected a few times. The target antigen is unknown. TCR beta CDR3 region amplification was performed from RNA transcripts. Carried out on the TCR CDR3, a first-round RT-PCR used the HTBI primer set. A single record per CDR3 protein comes from TCRdb applying MiXCR to the multiplex PCR reads. Of roughly 700,000 distinct CDR3 sequences in the sample, 11% to 15% are singletons; the top ten hold 9.5% to 13%. The CDR3 contains 16 residues. The germline CDR1 and CDR2 sequences are SGHVS and FNYEAQ. J lost 5 bases, V lost 1 base, and 10 bases had no gene match. This chain joins TRBV7-6 and TRBJ2-5; 7 nucleotides agree with TRBD1. Sequenced sample: blood. This TCR was sampled from a woman between 18 and 30 years old with Graves' hyperthyroidism. The DNA of the CDR3 is TGTGCCAGCAGCTTAGGGTACAAGACAGGGTGGGAGACCCAGTACTTC. Residues: CASSLGYKTGWETQYF.